Listed here are 9 T cell receptor beta chains from one sample, sequenced in a study of tumor-infiltrating lymphocytes in oesophageal squamous cell carcinoma. In TCRdb, the PCR reads were re-called with MiXCR into one record per CDR3 protein. Of 15,000 to 20,000 distinct CDR3 sequences listed, about 40% are singletons. Sequenced material: normal esophageal tissue next to the tumor. Receptor source: a female donor with esophageal squamous cell carcinoma.

To note about this clonotype: This CDR3 is missing its conserved last phenylalanine or tryptophan, likely due to a read error. The DNA is omitted, as the CDR3 cannot be located on it reliably, and the CDR3 follows TCRdb's listing. V and J are TRBV7-2 and TRBJ1-6; the D call TRBD1 from the table was never checked on the DNA. CDR1 and CDR2 (germline): SGHTA, FQGNSA. Counting both end residues, the CDR3 totals 17 amino acids. CDR3 loop: CASAEGGSAQETQYFGP.

Ten or more counts support this clonotype. The rearrangement joins TRBV24-1 to TRBJ2-3; TRBD2 might be the D (5 bases). CDR1 is KGHDR, CDR2 SFDVKD, per germline. V was trimmed by 9 bases and J by 2 bases, leaving 8 bases between them. The CDR3 extends over 12 amino acids. The CDR3 here is CATGGHTDTQYF. CDR3 bases: TGTGCCACCGGCGGGCACACAGATACGCAGTATTTT.

This clonotype was recorded at least ten times. A much larger clone differs from this one at a single base, so this may be a read error. The chain employs TRBV18 and TRBJ2-1; TRBD1 or TRBD2 may be the D gene (6 bases each). The DNA matches TRBJ2-7 better at its end, which makes the J call doubtful. The CDR3 is 14 amino acids. CDR1 is KGHSH and CDR2 is LQKENI in the germline V gene. The CDR3 is CASSLSGGYNEQYF. Here the CDR3 DNA reads TGTGCCAGCTCACTTTCCGGGGGCTACAATGAGCAGTACTTC.

This clonotype was observed a handful of times. The chain links TRBV7-6 to TRBJ2-7; no firm D call. The J call could be wrong; TRBJ2-1 is a better fit for the DNA end. Per germline, CDR1 SGHVS and CDR2 FNYEAQ. The CDR3 length is 15 residues. The CDR3 nucleotides read TGTGCCAGCAGCTTAGCGTGGGGTTACGACAATGAGCAGTTCTTC. This codes for CASSLAWGYDNEQFF.

The chain recombines TRBV7-2 with TRBJ1-1; D remains unclear. The CDR3 is 11 residues long. Between the trimmed V and J ends, which lost 5 bases and 6 bases, there was a span of 7 bases. The germline V gene encodes CDR1 SGHTA and CDR2 FQGNSA. CDR3 bases: TGTGCCAGCAGCCCTCATTCTGAAGCTTTCTTT. Its protein is CASSPHSEAFF.

The genes are TRBV18 and TRBJ2-2; TRBD1 is a possible D gene (5 bases). The CDR3 has 15 residues. Looked up from germline, CDR1 is KGHSH and CDR2 is LQKENI. Trimming pared 0 bases from V and 4 bases from J, leaving 9 bases between. The CDR3 DNA follows: TGTGCCAGCTCACCACCGCAGGGATTCACCGGGGAGCTGTTTTTT. Its protein product is CASSPPQGFTGELFF.

This chain connects TRBV5-1 to TRBJ2-3; D ambiguous. The germline CDR1 and CDR2 sequences are SGHRS and YFSETQ. V shed 4 bases and J shed 2 bases, with 8 bases lying between them. This CDR3 is built from 13 residues. In DNA form, the CDR3 reads TGCGCCAGCAGCAGGGCTTCCACAGATACGCAGTATTTT. It translates to CASSRASTDTQYF.

The chain carries TRBV6-1 and TRBJ2-5, with TRBD1 as a possible D gene (6 bases). The DNA matches TRBJ2-7 better at its end, which makes the J call doubtful. Germline loops: CDR1 MNHNS, CDR2 SASEGT. The CDR3 contains 14 residues. CDR3 sequence (DNA): TGTGCCAGCAGTGAGCCGGGGACATCCTACGAGCAGTACTTC. Translating it yields CASSEPGTSYEQYF.

V gene TRBV7-9 combines with J gene TRBJ2-3; 8 nucleotides line up with TRBD2. J gave up 5 bases and V 5 bases, and 12 bases lay outside the gene matches. There are 16 residues in the CDR3. The germline V gene has CDR1 SEHNR and CDR2 FQNEAQ (reference sequence). The DNA of the CDR3 is TGTGCCAGCAGCCCGCCGGGACTAGGATGGGGAGATACGCAGTATTTT. It codes for CASSPPGLGWGDTQYF.